This entry lists 21 T cell receptor beta chains sequenced from one sample in a study of cytomegalovirus exposure and HLA in healthy donors. Researchers ran the PCR with 60 Vbeta and 13 Jbeta primers. Produced via immunoSEQ multiplex PCR; TCRdb's table is partial and in-frame only. The sample carries about 160,000 clones, roughly four fifths recorded once. The sequencing input was PBMCs. These receptor sequences come from a man aged 45 to 65 in good health and CMV-seropositive.

This rearrangement joins TRBV5-6 to TRBJ2-5; D gene uncertain. V lost 2 bases, J lost 3 bases, and 8 bases lay in between. The CDR3 runs 13 residues. Germline values: CDR1 SGHDT, CDR2 YYEEEE. CDR3 nucleotides: TGTGCCAGCAGCTTACAGAGAGAAGAGACCCAGTACTTC. Its protein product is CASSLQREETQYF.

In its sample, this clone was seen a few times. The genes are TRBV7-9 and TRBJ2-1, with 14 bases aligning to TRBD2. Germline V gives CDR1 SEHNR, CDR2 FQNEAQ (reference sequence). The CDR3 is 15 amino acids. J was trimmed by 5 bases and V by 3 bases; bases with no gene match: 0. CDR3 DNA: TGTGCCAGCAGCTTGGGACTAGCGGGGGACAATGAGCAGTTCTTC. Protein sequence: CASSLGLAGDNEQFF.

The chain uses TRBV19 and TRBJ2-5, with D uncertain. Germline V lookup: CDR1 LNHDA, CDR2 SQIVND (reference sequence). The CDR3 is 13 amino acids. V was shortened by 3 bases and J by 3 bases, with 8 bases between the two germline ends. CDR3 bases: TGTGCCAGTAGTATGGGCAGAAAAGAGACCCAGTACTTC. It is translated as CASSMGRKETQYF.

This chain joins TRBV6-5 and TRBJ2-1; D is undetermined. CDR3 length: 12 residues. The V gene lost 9 bases and the J gene lost 5 bases, with 11 bases spanning the gap. Per the germline V gene, CDR1 is MNHEY and CDR2 is SVGAGI. CDR3 DNA sequence: TGTGCCAGTCGTTCCCTACACAATGAGCAGTTCTTC. It codes for CASRSLHNEQFF.

This chain links TRBV5-8 with TRBJ1-5; D is possibly TRBD1 (5 bases). CDR1 is SGHTS and CDR2 is YDEGEE in the germline V gene. With 5 bases removed from V and 3 bases from J, the gap between germline ends came to 24 bases. The CDR3 length is 18 residues. DNA for the CDR3: TGTGCCAGCAGAGGGGTGGCAGGGAACAGCCTTGTCAATCAGCCCCAGCATTTT. The encoded protein is CASRGVAGNSLVNQPQHF.

V and J are TRBV29-1 and TRBJ1-2; D possibly corresponds to TRBD1 (5 bases). Trimming pared 7 bases from V and 5 bases from J, leaving 11 bases between. The CDR3 contains 11 residues. Germline CDR1 is SQVTM and CDR2 is ANQGSEA. The CDR3, as DNA: TGCAGCGGGGGGGACCAATATGGCTACACCTTC. Protein sequence: CSGGDQYGYTF.

This chain connects TRBV27 to TRBJ1-6; D is possibly TRBD1 (6 bases). Trimming removed 6 bases from V and 12 bases from J, with 15 bases in between. CDR1 is MNHEY, CDR2 SMNVEV, per germline (reference sequence). This CDR3 has 13 amino acids. The CDR3 loop reads CASRTIQGGPLHF. In nucleotides, the CDR3 is TGTGCCAGCAGAACGATCCAAGGGGGACCCCTCCACTTT.

The chain employs TRBV7-2 and TRBJ2-7; 7 bases fit TRBD2. Germline trimming cut 5 bases from V and 3 bases from J; bases unmatched to any gene: 10. The CDR3 covers 15 residues. CDR1 and CDR2 (germline): SGHTA, FQGNSA. The CDR3 coding sequence is TGTGCCAGCAGCCGGGGCGGGGAGGGAGGCTACGAGCAGTACTTC. This translates into CASSRGGEGGYEQYF. Looking up the rest from reference TRBV7-2 and TRBJ2-7 gives the full variable domain: GAGVSQSPSNKVTEKGKDVELRCDPISGHTALYWYRQSLGQGLEFLIYFQGNSAPDKSGLPSDRFSAERTGGSVSTLTIQRTQQEDSAVYLCASSRGGEGGYEQYFGPGTRLTVT.

This clone was counted a few times. V usage is TRBV4-3 and J usage is TRBJ1-2, with D tentatively TRBD1 (6 bases). From germline, CDR1 is LGHNA and CDR2 YSLEER. Trimming took 0 bases from V and 2 from J, leaving 10 bases between them. The CDR3 extends over 15 amino acids. CDR3 bases: TGCGCCAGCAGCCAAGAGGGACACAAAAACTATGGCTACACCTTC. This encodes CASSQEGHKNYGYTF.

The J gene is TRBJ2-7, the V gene TRBV28; 11 nucleotides match TRBD1. Germline V gene sequence: CDR1 MDHEN, CDR2 SYDVKM. The V segment lost 3 bases and the J segment 3 bases; nucleotides outside the gene matches: 7. This CDR3 contains 16 residues. The CDR3 here is CASSLPGTGGIYEQYF. CDR3 nucleotide sequence: TGTGCCAGCAGTTTGCCCGGGACAGGGGGGATCTACGAGCAGTACTTC.

This clone was picked up a small number of times. The rearrangement joins TRBV19 to TRBJ1-2, with TRBD1 matching over 8 bases. Unmatched junction bases numbered 19, after V lost 6 bases and J lost 7 bases. Germline-derived CDR1 and CDR2 are LNHDA and SQIVND (reference sequence). The CDR3 has 17 amino acids. The CDR3 DNA follows: TGTGCCAGTAGCTTGGACAGGGACCGGGGTCGGCGCGGTGGCTACACCTTC. Its translation: CASSLDRDRGRRGGYTF.

This chain's CDR3 is CASSAGTGLTTQYF. For the CDR3, the DNA is TGTGCCAGCAGTGCGGGGACAGGACTAACTACGCAGTATTTT. The chain has TRBV6-1 and TRBJ2-3, with 8 bases that match TRBD1. The CDR3 consists of 14 residues. V lost 4 bases, J lost 8 bases, and 8 bases stayed unmatched. The V gene's germline CDR1 is MNHNS and CDR2 SASEGT.

The rearrangement joins TRBV30 to TRBJ2-3; possibly TRBD2 for D (8 bases). The CDR3 is 16 residues long. Germline-derived CDR1 and CDR2 are GTSNPN and SVGIG (reference sequence). V lost 1 base and J lost 8, with 22 bases in between. The CDR3 nucleotides read TGTGCCTGGAGTGCGGGAGGGCAGGGGGGGAGTGGTACGCAGTATTTT. It is translated as CAWSAGGQGGSGTQYF.

This chain joins TRBV7-9 and TRBJ2-7; D gene unclear. The CDR3 extends over 12 amino acids. Germline V gene lookup returns CDR1 SEHNR and CDR2 FQNEAQ (reference sequence). Trimming pared 4 bases from V and 3 bases from J, leaving 7 bases between. CDR3 amino acids: CASSSQRYEQYF. In DNA form, the CDR3 reads TGTGCCAGCAGCTCCCAGCGCTACGAGCAGTACTTC. The entire variable domain, with the rest obtained from reference TRBV7-9 and TRBJ2-7, is as follows: DTGVSQNPRHKITKRGQNVTFRCDPISEHNRLYWYRQTLGQGPEFLTYFQNEAQLEKSRLLSDRFSAERPKGSFSTLEIQRTEQGDSAMYLCASSSQRYEQYFGPGTRLTVT.

The rearrangement joins TRBV28 to TRBJ1-3; 7 nucleotides line up with TRBD1. Looked up from germline, CDR1 is MDHEN and CDR2 is SYDVKM. This CDR3 has 14 amino acids. The junction had 4 bases not matched to a gene; V was cut back by 6 bases and J by 2 bases. CDR3 DNA sequence: TGTGCCAGCAGGCCCCAGGGGGCTGGAAACACCATATATTTT. It encodes CASRPQGAGNTIYF. The full variable domain, its missing parts supplied by reference TRBV28 and TRBJ1-3, is DVKVTQSSRYLVKRTGEKVFLECVQDMDHENMFWYRQDPGLGLRLIYFSYDVKMKEKGDIPEGYSVSREKKERFSLILESASTNQTSMYLCASRPQGAGNTIYFGEGSWLTVV.

In its sample, this clone was seen once. The chain recombines TRBV20-1 with TRBJ1-4; D is undetermined. Germline V gene sequence: CDR1 DFQATT, CDR2 SNEGSKA (reference sequence). The CDR3 is 11 residues long. Deletions cut 2 bases from V and 8 bases from J, with 6 bases between. The CDR3 nucleotides are TGCAGTGCTAGACTATCCGAAAAACTGTTTTTT. Translated: CSARLSEKLFF.

The chain couples TRBV5-6 to TRBJ1-5, with 8 positions matching TRBD1. Trimming cost V 5 bases and J 7 bases; bases outside gene matches: 8. Germline loops: CDR1 SGHDT, CDR2 YYEEEE. This CDR3 region has 14 residues. CDR3 protein: CASSGQGRGQPQHF. As DNA, the CDR3 is TGTGCCAGCAGTGGACAGGGCCGCGGACAGCCCCAGCATTTT.

The rearrangement links TRBV5-4 to TRBJ2-5; a possible D gene is TRBD1 (6 bases). V was trimmed by 7 bases and J by 6 bases, leaving 19 bases between them. CDR3 length: 14 residues. Germline CDR1 SGHNT, CDR2 YYREEE (reference sequence). The CDR3 sequence: CASGLQGSQKTQYF. CDR3 coding DNA: TGTGCCAGCGGACTCCAGGGGTCTCAGAAGACCCAGTACTTC.

The chain has TRBV9 and TRBJ2-1, with TRBD2 matching over 11 bases. With 0 bases clipped from V and 10 bases from J, the junction kept 6 bases outside the gene matches. The CDR3 is 15 residues long. CDR1 and CDR2 (germline): SGDLS, YYNGEE. CDR3 amino acids: CASSVELAGDREQFF. The CDR3 DNA sequence: TGTGCCAGCAGCGTAGAACTAGCGGGGGACAGGGAGCAGTTCTTC.

In DNA form, the CDR3 reads TGCGCCAGCAGCTTGTCCAGGTGGCGGGGGGGCTCCCCAGCCACGGACACCGGGGAGCTGTTTTTT. Amino acids: CASSLSRWRGGSPATDTGELFF. The rearrangement joins TRBV5-1 to TRBJ2-2; 9 positions agree with TRBD2. The CDR3 is 22 amino acids. Per the germline V gene, CDR1 is SGHRS and CDR2 is YFSETQ. V lost 1 base to trimming and J lost 3 bases; unmatched junction nucleotides: 22.

The rearrangement uses TRBV27 and TRBJ2-1; 12 nucleotides agree with TRBD2. This CDR3 has 14 residues. Germline V CDR1 and CDR2: MNHEY, SMNVEV (reference sequence). The junction had 0 bases not matched to a gene; V was cut back by 3 bases and J by 6 bases. The chain's CDR3 is CASSLTSGSNEQFF. Here the CDR3 DNA reads TGTGCCAGCAGTTTGACTAGCGGGAGCAATGAGCAGTTCTTC.